A single sample gave rise to the 20 T cell receptor beta chains below, sequenced in a study of blood T cell repertoires in COVID-19. Clones were sequenced by immunoSEQ multiplex PCR, and TCRdb holds only the in-frame ones, with some missing. This sample has approximately 70,000 clones; roughly 72% occur once, and the top ten carry about 15%. The material sequenced was peripheral blood. The receptors were sampled from a man in his fifties or sixties with COVID-19, enrolled during active disease.

This clone came up a few times. V gene TRBV19 combines with J gene TRBJ2-1; no firm D call. The germline CDR1 and CDR2 sequences are LNHDA and SQIVND (reference sequence). The CDR3 runs to 13 residues. V was pared by 5 bases and J by 0 bases, with 5 bases between. The CDR3 DNA follows: TGTGCCAGTAGTGCGAACTCCTACAATGAGCAGTTCTTC. This gives the protein CASSANSYNEQFF.

This clone was counted a single time. This chain joins TRBV12-3 or TRBV12-4 and TRBJ2-5; no clear D gene. The CDR3 is made up of 12 amino acids. The V and J ends lost 6 bases and 4 bases respectively, with 9 bases between them. CDR3 in amino acids: CASSSSGETQYF. CDR3 nucleotides: TGTGCCAGCAGCAGTTCAGGAGAGACCCAGTACTTC.

The chain is built from TRBV5-1 and TRBJ1-4; D unclear. CDR3 size: 16 residues. Germline CDR1 reads SGHRS; CDR2 reads YFSETQ. V was pared by 1 base and J by 0 bases, with 10 bases between. The CDR3 sequence: CASSLRQAATNEKLFF. The CDR3 nucleotides are TGCGCCAGCAGCTTGCGCCAGGCCGCAACTAATGAAAAACTGTTTTTT.

The genes are TRBV4-2 and TRBJ2-1; 8 bases are a match to TRBD2. The CDR3 is 13 residues long. The ends lost 0 bases at V and 14 bases at J; junction bases unmatched: 6. CDR1 LGHNA and CDR2 YNFKEQ come from the germline V gene. CDR3: CASSQDLRGGEFF. In nucleotides, the CDR3 is TGTGCCAGCAGCCAAGATCTACGGGGGGGCGAGTTCTTC.

This clone was detected only a few times. Other DNA sequences within the sample encode an identical CDR3. The J gene is TRBJ2-7, the V gene TRBV7-9; 7 positions agree with TRBD2. Germline CDR1 SEHNR, CDR2 FQNEAQ (reference sequence). The trim removed 3 bases at V and 1 base at J, leaving 0 bases unmatched. The CDR3 has 13 amino acids. The CDR3 DNA reads TGTGCCAGCAGCTTTAGCGGGTCCTACGAGCAGTACTTC. It yields the protein CASSFSGSYEQYF.

V gene TRBV5-1 combines with J gene TRBJ1-2; perhaps TRBD1 as D (5 bases). V shed 5 bases and J shed 3 bases, with 17 bases lying between them. CDR1 is SGHRS and CDR2 is YFSETQ in the germline V gene. This CDR3 spans 15 amino acids. The DNA for the CDR3 is TGCGCCAGCAGGACTGGCTACAGGATAGACTATGGCTACACCTTC. It is translated as CASRTGYRIDYGYTF.

V usage is TRBV7-9 and J usage is TRBJ2-3; the match to TRBD2 covers 7 bases. With V trimmed by 3 bases and J by 3 bases, 9 bases remained unmatched. Germline V CDR1 and CDR2: SEHNR, FQNEAQ (reference sequence). The CDR3 totals 16 residues. The CDR3 spells CASSFQRAGATDTQYF. As DNA, the CDR3 is TGTGCCAGCAGCTTTCAAAGGGCGGGAGCAACAGATACGCAGTATTTT.

This chain joins TRBV4-2 and TRBJ2-7, with 11 positions matching TRBD2. Germline CDR1 and CDR2: LGHNA and YNFKEQ. The CDR3 runs to 16 residues. The V segment lost 3 bases and the J segment 6 bases; nucleotides outside the gene matches: 10. The CDR3 reads CASSQTQLAGASEQYF. The CDR3 DNA reads TGTGCCAGCAGCCAGACCCAACTAGCGGGGGCGAGCGAGCAGTACTTC.

This clone was observed a few times. The CDR3 sequence: CASSLGGQETQYF. CDR3 sequence (DNA): TGTGCCAGCAGCCTCGGGGGCCAAGAGACCCAGTACTTC. This chain links TRBV5-5 with TRBJ2-5; TRBD2 is a possible D gene (6 bases). Between the trimmed V and J ends, which lost 4 bases and 1 base, there was a span of 8 bases. Germline values: CDR1 SGHKS, CDR2 YYEKEE (reference sequence). The CDR3 is 13 residues long.

The rearrangement links TRBV18 to TRBJ1-1; the D is unclear. CDR3 size: 14 residues. V was pared by 3 bases and J by 8 bases, with 16 bases between. Germline V gene lookup returns CDR1 KGHSH and CDR2 LQKENI. The CDR3 loop is CASSPPPGIPEAFF. The CDR3 DNA is TGTGCCAGCTCACCCCCTCCCGGGATTCCCGAAGCTTTCTTT. The variable domain in full, completed from reference TRBV18 and TRBJ1-1, reads NAGVMQNPRHLVRRRGQEARLRCSPMKGHSHVYWYRQLPEEGLKFMVYLQKENIIDESGMPKERFSAEFPKEGPSILRIQQVVRGDSAAYFCASSPPPGIPEAFFGQGTRLTVV.

The chain carries TRBV7-2 and TRBJ1-5; D gene uncertain. Trimming removed 2 bases from V and 2 bases from J, with 4 bases in between. The length of the CDR3 is 13 residues. The germline gives CDR1 SGHTA, CDR2 FQGNSA. The CDR3 reads CASSLSGNQPQHF. DNA of the CDR3: TGTGCCAGCAGCTTATCTGGCAATCAGCCCCAGCATTTT. Full variable domain (missing parts from reference TRBV7-2 and TRBJ1-5): GAGVSQSPSNKVTEKGKDVELRCDPISGHTALYWYRQSLGQGLEFLIYFQGNSAPDKSGLPSDRFSAERTGGSVSTLTIQRTQQEDSAVYLCASSLSGNQPQHFGDGTRLSIL.

CDR3 in amino acids: CASRMGTANTEAFF. CDR3 sequence (DNA): TGTGCCAGTAGAATGGGGACTGCGAACACTGAAGCTTTCTTT. The chain links TRBV19 to TRBJ1-1; D is perhaps TRBD1 (5 bases). V was pared by 6 bases and J by 1 base, with 12 bases between. From germline, CDR1 is LNHDA and CDR2 SQIVND (reference sequence). CDR3 length: 14 residues.

The V gene is TRBV10-2, the J gene TRBJ2-3; 8 bases are shared with TRBD2. The J segment lost 1 base and the V segment lost 6 bases, leaving 9 bases of the junction unmatched. Looked up from germline, CDR1 is WSHSY and CDR2 is SAAADI. CDR3 length equals 16 residues. In DNA form, the CDR3 reads TGCGCCAGCAGCGCCGAGCGGGGGCTTCGCACAGATACGCAGTATTTT. The encoded protein is CASSAERGLRTDTQYF.

The chain joins TRBV5-4 to TRBJ2-7; 7 nucleotides match TRBD1. The V gene's germline CDR1 is SGHNT and CDR2 YYREEE (reference sequence). The CDR3 contains 15 residues. Trimming at V came to 3 bases and at J to 3 bases, leaving 9 bases not matched to a gene. The CDR3 here is CASSYTHRGDYEQYF. CDR3 DNA sequence: TGTGCCAGCAGCTATACGCACAGGGGCGACTACGAGCAGTACTTC.

The chain has TRBV6-5 and TRBJ1-3, with unresolved D. CDR3 size: 14 residues. The germline V and J ends were trimmed by 6 bases and 0 bases, with 9 bases remaining between them. Germline V CDR1 and CDR2: MNHEY, SVGAGI. CDR3 sequence: CASSWTVSGNTIYF. CDR3 in DNA: TGTGCCAGCAGCTGGACTGTCTCTGGAAACACCATATATTTT.

The gene calls are TRBV30 and TRBJ2-7, with D possibly matching TRBD2 (6 bases). The CDR3 has 11 residues. Looked up from germline, CDR1 is GTSNPN and CDR2 is SVGIG (reference sequence). Trimming shortened V by 3 bases and J by 13 bases, and 16 bases separated the two germline ends. The CDR3 sequence is CAWRSGLGIYF. As DNA, the CDR3 is TGTGCCTGGAGGTCGGGACTGGGGATTTACTTC.

The chain has TRBV15 and TRBJ2-1; D remains ambiguous. This CDR3 is 13 amino acids long. Trimming took off 4 bases at V and 4 bases at J, with 8 bases between the two ends. Germline V gene sequence: CDR1 LNHNV, CDR2 YYDKDF (reference sequence). Written as DNA, the CDR3 is TGTGCCACCAGCAAGTCGGGTTACAATGAGCAGTTCTTC. The encoded protein is CATSKSGYNEQFF.

The chain couples TRBV10-3 to TRBJ1-3; no definite D call. The CDR3 has 12 amino acids. CDR1 is ENHRY and CDR2 is SYGVKD in the germline V gene. V lost 4 bases and J lost 3, with 4 bases in between. The CDR3 spells CAISGSGNTIYF. CDR3 sequence (DNA): TGTGCCATCAGTGGGAGTGGAAACACCATATATTTT.

This chain uses TRBV7-9 with TRBJ1-1, with a tentative D call TRBD1 (5 bases). CDR3 size: 15 residues. Germline values: CDR1 SEHNR, CDR2 FQNEAQ (reference sequence). Between the trimmed V and J ends, which lost 5 bases and 2 bases, there was a span of 15 bases. For the CDR3, the DNA is TGTGCCAGCAGCCTTCCGGGGGGAGGAAACACTGAAGCTTTCTTT. This encodes CASSLPGGGNTEAFF.

This clone is medium-sized in the sample. J is TRBJ2-7 and V is TRBV7-9; 10 nucleotides align to TRBD1. The CDR3 runs 16 residues. V lost 0 bases, J lost 7 bases, and 9 bases stayed unmatched. Germline values: CDR1 SEHNR, CDR2 FQNEAQ (reference sequence). The CDR3 region has the DNA TGTGCCAGCAGCTTAGCCTTTCTCGGGACAGGGGCTGAGCAGTACTTC. Its translation: CASSLAFLGTGAEQYF.